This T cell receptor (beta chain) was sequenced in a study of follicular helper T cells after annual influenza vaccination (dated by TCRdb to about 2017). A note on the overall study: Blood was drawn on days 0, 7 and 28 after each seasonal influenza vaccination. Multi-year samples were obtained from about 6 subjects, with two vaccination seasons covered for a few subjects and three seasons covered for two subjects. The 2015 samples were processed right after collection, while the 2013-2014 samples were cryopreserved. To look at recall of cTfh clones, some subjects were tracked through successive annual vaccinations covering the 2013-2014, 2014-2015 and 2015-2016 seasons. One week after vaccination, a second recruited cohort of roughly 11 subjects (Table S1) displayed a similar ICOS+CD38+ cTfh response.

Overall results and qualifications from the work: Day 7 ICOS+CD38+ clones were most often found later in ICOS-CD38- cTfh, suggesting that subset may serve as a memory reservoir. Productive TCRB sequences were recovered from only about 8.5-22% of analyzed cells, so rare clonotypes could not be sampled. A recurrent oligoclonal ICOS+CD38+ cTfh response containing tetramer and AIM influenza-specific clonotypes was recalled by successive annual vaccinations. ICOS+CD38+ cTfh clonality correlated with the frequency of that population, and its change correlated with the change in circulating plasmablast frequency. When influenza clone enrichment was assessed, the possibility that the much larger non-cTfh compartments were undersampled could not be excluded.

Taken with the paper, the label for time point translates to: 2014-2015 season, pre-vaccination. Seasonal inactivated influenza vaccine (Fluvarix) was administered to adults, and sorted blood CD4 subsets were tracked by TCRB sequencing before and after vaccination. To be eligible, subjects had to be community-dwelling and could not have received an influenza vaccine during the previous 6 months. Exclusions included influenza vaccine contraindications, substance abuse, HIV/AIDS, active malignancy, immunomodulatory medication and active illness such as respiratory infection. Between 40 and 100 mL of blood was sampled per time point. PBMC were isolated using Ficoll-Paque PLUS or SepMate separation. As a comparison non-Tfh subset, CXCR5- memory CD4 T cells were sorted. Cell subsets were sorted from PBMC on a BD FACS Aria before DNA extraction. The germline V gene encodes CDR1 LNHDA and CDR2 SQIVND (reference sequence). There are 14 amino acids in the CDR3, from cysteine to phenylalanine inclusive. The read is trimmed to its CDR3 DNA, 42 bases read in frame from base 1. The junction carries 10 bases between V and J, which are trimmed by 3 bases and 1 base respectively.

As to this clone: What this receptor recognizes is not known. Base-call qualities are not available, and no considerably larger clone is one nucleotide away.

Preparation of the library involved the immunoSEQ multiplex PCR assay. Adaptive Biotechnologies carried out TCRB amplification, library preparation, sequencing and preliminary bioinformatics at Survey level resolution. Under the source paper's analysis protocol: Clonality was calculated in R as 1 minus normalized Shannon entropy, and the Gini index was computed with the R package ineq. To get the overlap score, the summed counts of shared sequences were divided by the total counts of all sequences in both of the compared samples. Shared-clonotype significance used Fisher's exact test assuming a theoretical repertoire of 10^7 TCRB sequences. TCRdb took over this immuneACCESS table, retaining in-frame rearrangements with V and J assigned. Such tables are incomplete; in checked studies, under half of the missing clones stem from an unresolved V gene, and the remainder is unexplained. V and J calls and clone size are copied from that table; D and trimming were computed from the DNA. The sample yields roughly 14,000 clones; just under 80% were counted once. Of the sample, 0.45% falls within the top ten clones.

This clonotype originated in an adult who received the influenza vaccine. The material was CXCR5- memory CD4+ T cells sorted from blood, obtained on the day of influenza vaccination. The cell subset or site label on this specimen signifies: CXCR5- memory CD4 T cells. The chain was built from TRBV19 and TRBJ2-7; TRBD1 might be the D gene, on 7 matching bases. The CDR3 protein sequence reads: CASSIAGQSYEQYF. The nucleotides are TGTGCCAGTAGTATTGCGGGACAGTCCTACGAGCAGTACTTC.